The sequence of this T cell receptor beta chain was determined in a study of T cell clones after liver transplantation. Study-level background: Without induction therapy, subjects received standard immunosuppression until 12-24 months post-transplant.

Some clones are missing from TCRdb's copy, which holds only in-frame ones; the method was immunoSEQ multiplex PCR. This repertoire shows around 77,000 clones, about 80% found once; its top ten account for approximately 0.79%. V was pared by 3 bases and J by 7 bases, with 5 bases of the junction left unmatched. Germline-derived CDR1 and CDR2 are ENHRY and SYGVKD. The CDR3 is made up of 16 amino acids. The V call is TRBV10-3, the J call TRBJ2-1; 14 bases align to TRBD2. Sequencing was performed on CD4+ T cells from blood, taken 12 months after liver transplant. The clonotype comes from a human patient who received a liver transplant. Some T cells may be graft donor cells. CDR3 sequence: CAISEVGTSGRNEQFF. Written as DNA, the CDR3 is TGTGCCATCAGTGAAGTAGGGACTAGCGGGAGAAATGAGCAGTTCTTC.